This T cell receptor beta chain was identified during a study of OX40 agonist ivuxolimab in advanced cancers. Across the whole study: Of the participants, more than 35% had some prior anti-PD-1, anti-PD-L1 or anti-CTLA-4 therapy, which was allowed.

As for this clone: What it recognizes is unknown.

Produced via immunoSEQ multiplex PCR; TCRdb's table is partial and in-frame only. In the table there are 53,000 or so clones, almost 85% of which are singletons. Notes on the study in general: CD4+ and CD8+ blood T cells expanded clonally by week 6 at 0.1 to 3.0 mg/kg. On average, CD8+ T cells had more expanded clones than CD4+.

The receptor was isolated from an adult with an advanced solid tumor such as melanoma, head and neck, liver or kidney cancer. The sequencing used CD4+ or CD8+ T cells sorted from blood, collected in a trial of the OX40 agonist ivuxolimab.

The CDR3: CASSGGGHTEAFF. The CDR3 coding sequence is TGTGCCAGCAGTGGAGGGGGCCACACTGAAGCTTTCTTT. This chain uses TRBV6-1 with TRBJ1-1, with 7 positions matching TRBD1. Germline values: CDR1 MNHNS, CDR2 SASEGT. The CDR3 sequence is 13 residues long. V lost 4 bases and J lost 3; bases outside the gene matches: 2.